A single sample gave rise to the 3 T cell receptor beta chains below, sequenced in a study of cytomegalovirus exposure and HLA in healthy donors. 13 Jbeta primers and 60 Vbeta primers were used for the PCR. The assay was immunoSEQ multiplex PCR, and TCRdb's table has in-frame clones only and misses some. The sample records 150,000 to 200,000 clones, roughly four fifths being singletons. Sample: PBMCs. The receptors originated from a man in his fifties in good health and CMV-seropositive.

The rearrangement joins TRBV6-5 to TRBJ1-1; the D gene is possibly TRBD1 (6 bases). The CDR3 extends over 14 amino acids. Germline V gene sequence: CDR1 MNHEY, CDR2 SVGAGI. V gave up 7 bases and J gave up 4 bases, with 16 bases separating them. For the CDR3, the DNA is TGTGCCAGCAACGCAGGGGATTGGGGCACTGAAGCTTTCTTT. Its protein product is CASNAGDWGTEAFF.

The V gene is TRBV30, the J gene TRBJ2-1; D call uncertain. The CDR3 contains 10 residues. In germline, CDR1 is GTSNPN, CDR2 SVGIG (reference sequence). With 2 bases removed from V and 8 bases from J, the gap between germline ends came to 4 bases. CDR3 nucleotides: TGTGCCTGGAGTAACTATGAGCAGTTCTTC. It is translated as CAWSNYEQFF. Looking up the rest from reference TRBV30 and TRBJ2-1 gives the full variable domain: SQTIHQWPATLVQPVGSPLSLECTVEGTSNPNLYWYRQAAGRGLQLLFYSVGIGQISSEVPQNLSASRPQDRQFILSSKKLLLSDSGFYLCAWSNYEQFFGPGTRLTVL.

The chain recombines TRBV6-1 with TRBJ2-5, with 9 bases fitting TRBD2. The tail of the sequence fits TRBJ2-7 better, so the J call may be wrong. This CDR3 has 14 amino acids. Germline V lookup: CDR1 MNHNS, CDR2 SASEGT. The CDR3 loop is CASSELGLAYEQYF. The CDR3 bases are TGTGCCAGCAGTGAACTAGGACTAGCGTACGAGCAGTACTTC.